The clone carrying this T cell receptor beta chain came up once. This sample was taken from a study of blood T cell repertoires in COVID-19. Whole-study context: The United States, Italy and Spain were the sources of the acute and convalescent COVID-19 samples. T cells, B-cell-depleted T cells, or PBMCs supplied cDNA or gDNA.

A COVID-19 case had been met by exposed participants during the 2 weeks before study entry. Authors' processing steps: Counts of nucleated cells, estimated from reference gene primer amplification, were obtained. TCRdb's copy holds only in-frame clones and misses some; the assay was immunoSEQ multiplex PCR. That table gives V, J and clone size, and the DNA gave D and trimming. This sample has hundreds of thousands of clones, with 83% found just once. The junction had 5 bases not matched to a gene; V was cut back by 6 bases and J by 4 bases. Per the germline V gene, CDR1 is LNHDA and CDR2 is SQIVND (reference sequence). The CDR3 loop spans 14 amino acids.

The specimen was PBMCs or T cells enriched from blood (not recorded which). The TCR was taken from a woman in her forties or fifties who had been exposed to COVID-19. The chain employs TRBV19 and TRBJ1-4, with 7 bases aligning to TRBD1. The CDR3 protein is CASSRQGHNEKLFF. The DNA of the CDR3 is TGTGCCAGTAGCCGACAGGGACATAATGAAAAACTGTTTTTT.